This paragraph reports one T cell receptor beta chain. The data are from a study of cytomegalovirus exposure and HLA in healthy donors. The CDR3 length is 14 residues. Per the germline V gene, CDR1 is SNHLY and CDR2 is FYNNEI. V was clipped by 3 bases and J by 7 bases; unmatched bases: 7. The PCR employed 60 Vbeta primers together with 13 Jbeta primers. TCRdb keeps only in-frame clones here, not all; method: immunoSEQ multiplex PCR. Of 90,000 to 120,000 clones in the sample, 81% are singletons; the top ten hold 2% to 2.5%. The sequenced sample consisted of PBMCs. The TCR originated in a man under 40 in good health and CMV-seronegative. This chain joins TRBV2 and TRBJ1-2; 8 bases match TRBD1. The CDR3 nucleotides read TGTGCCAGCAGTGACAGGGGGCGTAACGCTGGCTACACCTTC. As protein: CASSDRGRNAGYTF.